Each of the 8 T cell receptor beta chains below was sequenced from the same sample in a study of shared clonotypes between healthy human individuals. Generated by immunoSEQ multiplex PCR, the TCRdb table keeps only in-frame clones and is missing some. Of a few million clones in the sample, approximately 92% were seen once. Sequencing used naive CD4+ T cells sorted from blood. Subset: CD45RA+ positively selected. The source of these receptors is a man aged 18-30 years in good health.

The chain is built from TRBV10-2 and TRBJ2-3; no clear D. The CDR3 totals 14 residues. Trimming removed 4 bases from V and 2 bases from J, with 10 bases in between. The V gene's germline CDR1 is WSHSY and CDR2 SAAADI. CDR3 nucleotides: TGCGCCAGCAGTGTCGTCGCGGCCACAGATACGCAGTATTTT. Its protein product is CASSVVAATDTQYF.

As for this clone: The sample holds other DNA sequences that translate to the same CDR3. This rearrangement joins TRBV19 to TRBJ2-3; 8 bases align to TRBD2. The CDR3 has 15 amino acids. V lost 3 bases and J lost 3; bases outside the gene matches: 5. Per germline, CDR1 LNHDA and CDR2 SQIVND (reference sequence). This chain's CDR3 is CASSIGGARTDTQYF. Here the CDR3 DNA reads TGTGCCAGTAGTATCGGGGGGGCTCGGACAGATACGCAGTATTTT.

The CDR3, as DNA: TGTGCCAGCAGTTTTGGGAGCTCCTACAATGAGCAGTTCTTC. Translated: CASSFGSSYNEQFF. The chain combines TRBV6-1 with TRBJ2-1, with a weak D call TRBD2 (5 bases). Looked up from germline, CDR1 is MNHNS and CDR2 is SASEGT. The V end was cut by 5 bases, the J end by 0 bases, with 8 bases between. The CDR3 totals 14 residues.

V is TRBV19 and J is TRBJ2-3; D is possibly TRBD2 (6 bases). The V gene's germline CDR1 is LNHDA and CDR2 SQIVND (reference sequence). The CDR3 is made up of 14 amino acids. V lost 1 base and J 4 bases, leaving 9 bases between the germline ends. The CDR3 region is CASSIGGEPDTQYF. In nucleotides, the CDR3 is TGTGCCAGTAGTATAGGCGGGGAACCAGATACGCAGTATTTT.

The V gene is TRBV6-6, the J gene TRBJ2-7, with a possible D match to TRBD2 (5 bases). The CDR3 is 11 amino acids. Trimming stripped 7 bases from V and 7 bases from J, with 11 bases between. Germline V gene data show CDR1 as MNHNY and CDR2 as SVGAGI (reference sequence). CDR3: CASTPGGEQYF. The CDR3 coding sequence is TGTGCCAGCACCCCCGGCGGGGAGCAGTACTTC.

The V call is TRBV2, the J call TRBJ2-7; D is perhaps TRBD1 (5 bases). The CDR3 is 12 residues long. Germline V lookup: CDR1 SNHLY, CDR2 FYNNEI. Trimming took off 6 bases at V and 2 bases at J, with 8 bases between the two ends. The DNA of the CDR3 is TGTGCCAGCAGCCAGACAGCCTACGAGCAGTACTTC. As protein: CASSQTAYEQYF.

The CDR3 DNA follows: TGTGCCAGCAGTGACAAGTTGGGGGGGGGCCGATCCCAAGAGACCCAGTACTTC. As protein: CASSDKLGGGRSQETQYF. J is TRBJ2-5 and V is TRBV6-1; D may be TRBD2 (7 bases). The V end was cut by 3 bases, the J end by 1 base, with 21 bases between. Germline assignment: CDR1 MNHNS and CDR2 SASEGT. The CDR3 runs 18 residues.

This clone has a single count. This chain connects TRBV18 to TRBJ1-2; D is unresolved. From germline, CDR1 is KGHSH and CDR2 LQKENI. Trimming pared 1 base from V and 5 bases from J, leaving 14 bases between. The CDR3 length is 15 residues. The CDR3 bases are TGTGCCAGCTCACCACAGTACCCAGAAACTTATGGCTACACCTTC. It translates to CASSPQYPETYGYTF.